The following is a T cell receptor beta chain sequence with its context. Antigen specificity is unknown. This record belongs to a study of blood T cells in healthy people across ages. General observations from the study: Age brought a roughly linear fall in TCR beta diversity measured per million T cells. Long-lived donors had more naive CD4+ cells and higher diversity than aged donors.

V lost 5 bases to trimming and J lost 0 bases, with 11 bases between them. CDR1 and CDR2 (germline): DFQATT, SNEGSKA (reference sequence). The CDR3 is 14 amino acids. A second PCR of roughly 7 to 11 cycles used a sample-barcoded 5' primer and a J-beta primer mix. Researchers report that a template-switch adaptor with 12 random nucleotides tagged each cDNA molecule. TCRdb used MiXCR to reprocess the 5' RACE reads, holding one entry per CDR3 protein. Of about 970,000 distinct CDR3 sequences in the sample, approximately 50% were seen once. The sample comprised blood. The TCR sequence derives from a woman in her sixties in good health. This chain uses TRBV20-1 with TRBJ2-1, with D perhaps TRBD2 (5 bases). The CDR3 DNA follows: TGCAGTGCTGTGGACTGGAGCTCCTACAATGAGCAGTTCTTC. This sequence encodes CSAVDWSSYNEQFF.